These 9 T cell receptor beta chains were all obtained from the same sample, sequenced in a study of T cells in Graves' hyperthyroidism and ophthalmopathy. Amplified regions were TCR beta CDR3 sequences from RNA transcripts. With the HTBI primer set, the TCR CDR3 went through a first round of RT-PCR. TCRdb reanalysed the multiplex PCR reads using MiXCR and keeps one entry per CDR3 protein. This table has more than 500,000 distinct CDR3 sequences, about 16% appearing once. The specimen sequenced was blood. These receptors were collected from a woman in her 30s with Graves' ophthalmopathy.

This clonotype has a count of ten or more. The CDR3 sequence: CSVGPGTDQETQYF. Here the CDR3 DNA reads TGCAGTGTCGGGCCAGGGACGGACCAAGAGACCCAGTACTTC. The V call is TRBV20-1, the J call TRBJ2-5; the D gene could be TRBD1 or TRBD2 (5 bases each). CDR1 and CDR2 (germline): DFQATT, SNEGSKA (reference sequence). The V end was cut by 7 bases, the J end by 0 bases, with 15 bases between. This CDR3 is built from 14 residues.

This chain joins TRBV7-2 and TRBJ2-1; 9 bases fit TRBD2. CDR3 length equals 18 residues. CDR1 and CDR2 (germline): SGHTA, FQGNSA. J lost 0 bases, V lost 6 bases, and 12 bases had no gene match. The DNA of the CDR3 is TGTGCCAGCAGAGAACTAGCGGGCTATGTAAGCTCCTACAATGAGCAGTTCTTC. This sequence encodes CASRELAGYVSSYNEQFF. The whole variable domain, filled in from reference TRBV7-2 and TRBJ2-1, reads GAGVSQSPSNKVTEKGKDVELRCDPISGHTALYWYRQSLGQGLEFLIYFQGNSAPDKSGLPSDRFSAERTGGSVSTLTIQRTQQEDSAVYLCASRELAGYVSSYNEQFFGPGTRLTVL.

This clonotype was detected ten times or more. This rearrangement joins TRBV24-1 to TRBJ2-5, with D possibly being TRBD2 (6 bases). Germline V gene sequence: CDR1 KGHDR, CDR2 SFDVKD. Trimming took off 7 bases at V and 0 bases at J, with 20 bases between the two ends. The CDR3 runs to 17 residues. The CDR3 reads CATSPDRLANNQETQYF. For the CDR3, the DNA is TGTGCCACCAGCCCGGATCGTCTAGCGAACAACCAAGAGACCCAGTACTTC.

The table lists this clonotype with many counts. J is TRBJ1-2 and V is TRBV20-1, with D maybe TRBD1 (5 bases). The CDR3 runs to 15 residues. The germline V gene has CDR1 DFQATT and CDR2 SNEGSKA (reference sequence). Trimming pared 2 bases from V and 3 bases from J, leaving 16 bases between. DNA for the CDR3: TGCAGTGCTAGATCCTCCCCAGGGTACGACTATGGCTACACCTTC. Its translation is CSARSSPGYDYGYTF.

This clonotype was counted at least ten times. V gene TRBV7-9 combines with J gene TRBJ2-3; tentatively, D is TRBD1 (6 bases). Trimming removed 5 bases at V and 8 bases at J, with 20 bases between. CDR3 length: 15 amino acids. CDR1 and CDR2 from the germline V gene are SEHNR and FQNEAQ (reference sequence). The CDR3 coding sequence is TGTGCCAGCAGCCACATAACAGGGACCCCGGGTACGCAGTATTTT. Amino acids: CASSHITGTPGTQYF.

This clonotype was counted a few times. The CDR3 DNA follows: TGCAGTGCCACCTCAGTCCGGGACAGGACCTACGAGCAGTACTTC. Translation: CSATSVRDRTYEQYF. This sequence joins TRBV20-1 and TRBJ2-7; 8 bases agree with TRBD1. There are 15 residues in the CDR3. The J segment lost 2 bases and the V segment lost 6 bases, leaving 12 bases of the junction unmatched. Germline V gene lookup returns CDR1 DFQATT and CDR2 SNEGSKA (reference sequence).

As for this clonotype: A much larger clonotype is one base distant, so this may be a read error. Lacking the conserved final phenylalanine or tryptophan, this CDR3 likely reflects a read error. The chain combines TRBV7-9 with TRBJ1-1; TRBD1 is a possible D gene (6 bases). Germline CDR1 is SEHNR and CDR2 is FQNEAQ (reference sequence). There are 14 residues in the CDR3. The V end lost 3 bases, the J end lost 6 bases, and 14 bases lay between the germline ends. The CDR3 DNA is TGTGCCAGCAGCTTGGGGCAGGGGTTCTCTGAAGCTTTCCTT. Translation gives CASSLGQGFSEAFL.

This clonotype was recorded a few times. This sequence joins TRBV29-1 and TRBJ1-1; a weak D match, TRBD1 (5 bases). CDR1 and CDR2 (germline): SQVTM, ANQGSEA. The CDR3 spans 13 residues. Trimming shortened V by 2 bases and J by 3 bases, and 10 bases separated the two germline ends. The CDR3 DNA is TGCAGCGTTGAAAAGGGGTTAGACACTGAAGCTTTCTTT. It translates to CSVEKGLDTEAFF.

The chain recombines TRBV20-1 with TRBJ2-1, with D possibly TRBD2 on 6 matching bases. The germline CDR1 and CDR2 sequences are DFQATT and SNEGSKA (reference sequence). V was trimmed by 1 base and J by 9 bases, leaving 28 bases between them. There are 18 residues in the CDR3. The CDR3 coding sequence is TGCAGTGCTAGAGCGTTGGGATGGGACTCCACTGGGATGGCTGAGCAGTTCTTC. It yields the protein CSARALGWDSTGMAEQFF.